This T cell receptor (beta chain) is from a study of cytomegalovirus exposure and HLA in healthy donors. Study results and caveats: Three CMV-associated chains proved CMV antigen-specific in vitro. A previous analysis found most TCR beta V segments productive roughly 87% or roughly 30% of the time.

This CDR3 has 17 residues. Trimming took off 6 bases at V and 4 bases at J, with 21 bases between the two ends. Germline V gene sequence: CDR1 MNHEY, CDR2 SMNVEV (reference sequence). A word on this clone: Its antigen remains unidentified.

The PCR was carried out with 60 Vbeta primers and 13 Jbeta primers. TCRdb keeps only in-frame clones here, not all; method: immunoSEQ multiplex PCR. The sample table sets out 200,000 or so clones. This chain joins TRBV27 and TRBJ1-4; D is perhaps TRBD1 (5 bases). This sequence was found in a girl aged 2-9 years in good health and CMV-seropositive. Sample: PBMCs. In DNA form, the CDR3 reads TGTGCCAGCAGCTCCAGGGTGATGGGGCTGGGTAATGAAAAACTGTTTTTT. Protein product: CASSSRVMGLGNEKLFF.